This TCR beta chain was recovered during a study of radiotherapy plus CTLA-4 blockade in lung cancer. Findings and limits, study-wide: Blood TCR clones of tumor origin expanded after radiotherapy plus ipilimumab.

For this clone: Its antigen is not known.

V lost 2 bases, J lost 5 bases, and 12 bases lay in between. The CDR3 totals 14 residues. The germline V gene encodes CDR1 SGHAT and CDR2 FQNNGV. The table came from immunoSEQ multiplex PCR; TCRdb's copy has only in-frame clones and leaves some out. Here the sample spans 100,000 or so clones, about 80% being singletons. Sequenced material: peripheral blood, taken from a patient treated with radiotherapy plus ipilimumab. This rearrangement joins TRBV11-2 to TRBJ2-5; D may correspond to TRBD1 or TRBD2 (7 bases each). This TCR derives from a human donor with non-small cell lung cancer that progressed on radiotherapy plus ipilimumab. The CDR3 DNA is TGTGCCAGCAGCTTAAACAGGGGAGGGGAGACCCAGTACTTC. Its protein product is CASSLNRGGETQYF.